The 28 T cell receptor beta chains below come from one sample, sequenced in a study of memory CD4+ T cells and cytomegalovirus serostatus. Single viable CD3+CD4+CD8-CD45RO+ cells were sorted as the memory CD4+ T cells. Generated by immunoSEQ multiplex PCR, the TCRdb table keeps only in-frame clones and is missing some. Of about 38,000 clones in the sample, around 79% were seen once. What was sequenced was memory CD4+ T cells from blood. These receptors all come from an adult in good health and CMV-seropositive.

The gene calls are TRBV29-1 and TRBJ2-6, with D hard to call. The CDR3 runs 18 residues. V lost 0 bases and J 4 bases, leaving 19 bases between the germline ends. Germline loops: CDR1 SQVTM, CDR2 ANQGSEA. Written as DNA, the CDR3 is TGCAGCGTTGAAGATCATTGGGATCCCACAACCGGGGCCAACGTCCTGACTTTC. Translated: CSVEDHWDPTTGANVLTF.

The CDR3 loop is CASSSKRAHSYEQYF. The CDR3, as DNA: TGTGCCAGCAGTTCTAAGCGGGCTCACTCCTACGAGCAGTACTTC. The chain uses TRBV28 and TRBJ2-7, with D maybe TRBD2 (6 bases). The CDR3 sequence is 15 residues long. The germline V gene encodes CDR1 MDHEN and CDR2 SYDVKM. V was trimmed by 4 bases and J by 0 bases, leaving 13 bases between them.

The rearrangement links TRBV7-9 to TRBJ1-2; TRBD1 aligns across 9 bases. The CDR3 contains 14 residues. The germline V gene encodes CDR1 SEHNR and CDR2 FQNEAQ (reference sequence). Losses at the gene ends were 5 bases for V and 6 bases for J; bases not matched to a gene: 7. The CDR3 is CASSRTGGGNGYTF. DNA of the CDR3: TGTGCCAGCAGCCGCACAGGGGGCGGGAATGGCTACACCTTC.

The V and J genes are TRBV5-6 and TRBJ1-1; no definite D call. Germline values: CDR1 SGHDT, CDR2 YYEEEE. Trimming took off 0 bases at V and 3 bases at J, with 6 bases between the two ends. The length of the CDR3 is 13 residues. Written as DNA, the CDR3 is TGTGCCAGCAGCTTGGACCAGGACACTGAAGCTTTCTTT. Amino acids: CASSLDQDTEAFF.

This clone showed up just a few times. The V call is TRBV10-3, the J call TRBJ2-1, with 7 bases aligning to TRBD1. Per the germline V gene, CDR1 is ENHRY and CDR2 is SYGVKD. The CDR3 has 13 amino acids. V shed 10 bases, J shed 5 bases, and the junction held 8 bases outside the gene matches. The DNA of the CDR3 is TGTGCCACCTCCGGGACAGAAAACAATGAGCAGTTCTTC. Its protein product is CATSGTENNEQFF.

The rearrangement links TRBV5-1 to TRBJ2-3; D is uncertain. The ends were cut back, 0 bases at V and 4 bases at J, with 3 bases in the middle. The length of the CDR3 is 12 residues. The germline V gene encodes CDR1 SGHRS and CDR2 YFSETQ. DNA of the CDR3: TGCGCCAGCAGCTTGGACGCAGATACGCAGTATTTT. Translation gives CASSLDADTQYF.

The rearrangement joins TRBV5-4 to TRBJ1-1; D is undetermined. Trimming took 0 bases from V and 1 from J, leaving 4 bases between them. Germline V gene data show CDR1 as SGHNT and CDR2 as YYREEE (reference sequence). The CDR3 is made up of 13 amino acids. The chain's CDR3 is CASSLGGNTEAFF. DNA of the CDR3: TGTGCCAGCAGCTTGGGAGGGAACACTGAAGCTTTCTTT.

This chain joins TRBV5-5 and TRBJ1-5; perhaps TRBD1 as D (5 bases). V shed 4 bases and J shed 7 bases, with 12 bases lying between them. The CDR3 consists of 13 residues. Germline CDR1 and CDR2: SGHKS and YYEKEE (reference sequence). This CDR3 reads CASSTDSDQPQHF. Here the CDR3 DNA reads TGTGCCAGCAGCACCGACAGTGACCAGCCCCAGCATTTT.

The chain has TRBV5-1 and TRBJ2-1; D possibly corresponds to TRBD1 (6 bases). The V gene's germline CDR1 is SGHRS and CDR2 YFSETQ. V shed 0 bases and J shed 2 bases, with 12 bases lying between them. The length of the CDR3 is 16 residues. Here the CDR3 DNA reads TGCGCCAGCAGCTTGGAGGGCAGGGGACCCTACAATGAGCAGTTCTTC. As protein: CASSLEGRGPYNEQFF.

The genes are TRBV15 and TRBJ2-7; 13 bases fit TRBD2. This CDR3 contains 15 residues. The V gene's germline CDR1 is LNHNV and CDR2 YYDKDF (reference sequence). The trim removed 2 bases at V and 5 bases at J, leaving 3 bases unmatched. The CDR3 loop is CATSRRTSGRNEQYF. The CDR3 DNA sequence: TGTGCCACCAGCAGAAGGACTAGCGGGAGAAACGAGCAGTACTTC.

This clone appeared a few times. The CDR3 is CASGRASDYYNSPLHF. The CDR3 DNA sequence: TGTGCCAGCGGTCGTGCGTCTGACTACTATAATTCACCCCTCCACTTT. The chain joins TRBV5-5 to TRBJ1-6; D gene ambiguous. Trimming pared 7 bases from V and 3 bases from J, leaving 17 bases between. The CDR3 runs 16 residues. Germline V gene sequence: CDR1 SGHKS, CDR2 YYEKEE (reference sequence).

The V call is TRBV2, the J call TRBJ2-5, with 10 bases fitting TRBD1. Germline loops: CDR1 SNHLY, CDR2 FYNNEI. There are 14 residues in the CDR3. V gave up 7 bases and J gave up 3 bases; unmatched junction bases: 5. CDR3 DNA: TGTGCCAGCAAAACCGGGACAGGGGAAGAGACCCAGTACTTC. Translation gives CASKTGTGEETQYF.

V gene TRBV15 combines with J gene TRBJ2-1; 7 nucleotides line up with TRBD2. The V gene's germline CDR1 is LNHNV and CDR2 YYDKDF (reference sequence). This CDR3 contains 16 residues. Germline trimming cut 3 bases from V and 8 bases from J; bases unmatched to any gene: 13. Written as DNA, the CDR3 is TGTGCCACCAGCAGTAGAGCGGGAAACCATGCGGATGAGCAGTTCTTC. This gives the protein CATSSRAGNHADEQFF.

The chain is built from TRBV5-1 and TRBJ2-2; D is possibly TRBD1 (5 bases). Germline V CDR1 and CDR2: SGHRS, YFSETQ. V lost 0 bases, J lost 4 bases, and 7 bases lay in between. The CDR3 covers 14 residues. CDR3 loop: CASSLDRGTGELFF. The CDR3 coding sequence is TGCGCCAGCAGCTTGGATAGGGGCACCGGGGAGCTGTTTTTT.

The CDR3 coding sequence is TGTGCCAGCAGTTCCAACAGGGGGAGAAACACTGAAGCTTTCTTT. Translated: CASSSNRGRNTEAFF. V is TRBV27 and J is TRBJ1-1; 8 bases agree with TRBD1. Losses at the gene ends were 4 bases for V and 2 bases for J; bases not matched to a gene: 6. Germline assignment: CDR1 MNHEY and CDR2 SMNVEV (reference sequence). There are 15 residues in the CDR3.

This chain connects TRBV28 to TRBJ1-1; 7 nucleotides line up with TRBD1. The V gene end was trimmed by 5 bases and the J gene end by 5 bases; junction bases not matched to a gene: 14. This CDR3 contains 16 residues. CDR1 and CDR2 (germline): MDHEN, SYDVKM. CDR3 protein: CASSPLLDREGTEAFF. The CDR3 bases are TGTGCCAGCAGTCCACTCCTCGACAGGGAGGGAACTGAAGCTTTCTTT.

The V gene is TRBV5-6, the J gene TRBJ1-2; D unresolved. V was trimmed by 2 bases and J by 2 bases, leaving 16 bases between them. CDR1 and CDR2 (germline): SGHDT, YYEEEE. The CDR3 is 16 amino acids. Written as DNA, the CDR3 is TGTGCCAGCAGCTTACTAACTGGGTATCTCAACTATGGCTACACCTTC. It codes for CASSLLTGYLNYGYTF.

This clone showed up just a few times. The chain links TRBV2 to TRBJ1-4; 7 bases line up with TRBD1. The germline gives CDR1 SNHLY, CDR2 FYNNEI. The ends lost 9 bases at V and 7 bases at J; junction bases unmatched: 8. The CDR3 totals 13 residues. The CDR3: CARQGQGVEKLFF. The CDR3 nucleotides are TGTGCCAGACAGGGGCAAGGCGTTGAAAAACTGTTTTTT.

The chain has TRBV19 and TRBJ2-5, with 9 bases lining up with TRBD1. V lost 6 bases, J lost 3 bases, and 14 bases stayed unmatched. Germline CDR1 reads LNHDA; CDR2 reads SQIVND (reference sequence). The CDR3 runs 17 residues. The CDR3 reads CASSNLRAGTGKETQYF. The CDR3 DNA reads TGTGCCAGTAGCAATCTTCGCGCCGGGACAGGGAAAGAGACCCAGTACTTC. Complete variable domain (other parts from reference TRBV19 and TRBJ2-5): DGGITQSPKYLFRKEGQNVTLSCEQNLNHDAMYWYRQDPGQGLRLIYYSQIVNDFQKGDIAEGYSVSREKKESFPLTVTSAQKNPTAFYLCASSNLRAGTGKETQYFGPGTRLLVL.

This clone was detected once. The CDR3 DNA reads TGCGCCAGCAGCCAAGTTGGGCTACCTGATTCACCCCTCCACTTT. Translation gives CASSQVGLPDSPLHF. The V call is TRBV4-3, the J call TRBJ1-6; no firm D call. CDR3 size: 15 residues. CDR1 and CDR2 (germline): LGHNA, YSLEER. With 1 base removed from V and 8 bases from J, the gap between germline ends came to 12 bases.

The genes are TRBV7-9 and TRBJ1-4, with D tentatively TRBD1 (5 bases). The V end was cut by 2 bases, the J end by 7 bases, with 20 bases between. Germline CDR1 SEHNR, CDR2 FQNEAQ (reference sequence). The CDR3 loop spans 17 amino acids. CDR3 region: CASSLQSTGTRGEKLFF. CDR3 nucleotides: TGTGCCAGCAGCTTACAAAGTACCGGGACCCGTGGTGAAAAACTGTTTTTT.

The chain couples TRBV18 to TRBJ1-2, with 8 bases that match TRBD1. Germline V gene sequence: CDR1 KGHSH, CDR2 LQKENI. The CDR3 consists of 14 residues. The V and J ends lost 2 bases and 6 bases, in that order; junction bases with no gene match: 5. This CDR3 is CASSPSQGANGYTF. Written as DNA, the CDR3 is TGTGCCAGCTCACCATCTCAGGGGGCCAATGGCTACACCTTC.

The V gene is TRBV20-1, the J gene TRBJ2-2; 7 nucleotides align to TRBD1. Germline CDR1 and CDR2: DFQATT and SNEGSKA (reference sequence). This CDR3 contains 11 residues. CDR3 sequence: CSFQGAGELFF. CDR3 sequence (DNA): TGCAGCTTCCAGGGGGCCGGGGAGCTGTTTTTT.

The V and J genes are TRBV7-6 and TRBJ1-4; tentative D call: TRBD1 (6 bases). The CDR3 contains 15 residues. From germline, CDR1 is SGHVS and CDR2 FNYEAQ. Between the trimmed V and J ends, which lost 6 bases and 6 bases, there was a span of 17 bases. CDR3 sequence: CASSFTGRGDEKLFF. For the CDR3, the DNA is TGTGCCAGCAGTTTCACAGGGAGGGGAGATGAAAAACTGTTTTTT.

The genes are TRBV29-1 and TRBJ2-3; D possibly corresponds to TRBD1 (6 bases). Germline CDR1 and CDR2: SQVTM and ANQGSEA. Trimming left V 2 bases short and J 10 bases short, with 16 bases between. This CDR3 is built from 13 residues. CDR3 nucleotide sequence: TGCAGCGTTGAACCAACACAGGGAAATTCGCAGTATTTT. Its protein product is CSVEPTQGNSQYF.

The V gene is TRBV25-1, the J gene TRBJ1-6, with 7 bases identical to TRBD1. V trimming: 6 bases; J trimming: 9 bases; junction bases outside the gene matches: 11. This CDR3 comprises 15 residues. Germline lookup yields CDR1 MGHDK and CDR2 SYGVNS. The CDR3 reads CASRLLGRGSSPLHF. The CDR3 DNA reads as TGTGCCAGCAGGTTACTTGGCAGGGGGTCTTCACCCCTCCACTTT.

CDR3 loop: CASSLSRGAGTGELFF. In nucleotides, the CDR3 is TGTGCCAGCAGTCTATCGAGGGGCGCGGGCACCGGGGAGCTGTTTTTT. This sequence joins TRBV7-3 and TRBJ2-2; tentatively, D is TRBD1 or TRBD2 (5 bases each). This CDR3 has 16 residues. CDR1 and CDR2 (germline): SGHTA, FQGTGA. Trimming stripped 6 bases from V and 4 bases from J, with 18 bases between.

DNA for the CDR3: TGTGCCAGCAGCTCCGCAGGGGGAAGAGGCGATACGCAGTATTTT. It translates to CASSSAGGRGDTQYF. The rearrangement links TRBV7-3 to TRBJ2-3; 7 bases match TRBD1. The germline V gene has CDR1 SGHTA and CDR2 FQGTGA. V shed 4 bases, J shed 6 bases, and the junction held 10 bases outside the gene matches. The CDR3 runs to 15 residues.